This T cell receptor beta chain is from a study of CD8+ T cells in alopecia areata. About the research overall: Treated patients were scored for severity by percent of scalp affected. Study-wide points: Scalp specimens additionally yield sequences from normal skin's resident alphabeta T cells. Among the top 100, expanded CD8+ clones, as well as scalp clonality, were significantly decreased by tofacitinib.

RNA was isolated and reverse transcribed to cDNA, the sequencing template. Sequenced by immunoSEQ multiplex PCR; TCRdb stores in-frame clones only, minus some. The profile shows a few hundred thousand clones, around 43% of them singletons. The V end lost 1 base, the J end lost 1 base, and 5 bases lay between the germline ends. This CDR3 spans 12 amino acids. Germline assignment: CDR1 GTSNPN and CDR2 SVGIG (reference sequence). Described treatment: oral pan-JAK inhibitor, 5-10 mg twice daily. A word on this clone: Its target is unknown.

The receptor was derived from a human donor with alopecia areata. The specimen was CD4+ T cells sorted from blood, collected at approximately week 36, from a patient treated with tofacitinib. The chain uses TRBV30 and TRBJ2-7; D not certain. The DNA for the CDR3 is TGTGCCTGGAGTGGTGGGTCCTACGAGCAGTACTTC. It specifies CAWSGGSYEQYF.